The rows below give T cell receptor beta chains drawn from one sample of a study of blood T cell repertoires in COVID-19. Produced via immunoSEQ multiplex PCR; TCRdb's table is partial and in-frame only. There are 50,000 to 85,000 clones in the sample; around 90% occur only once, and approximately 7.9% lies in the top ten. The sequenced sample consisted of peripheral blood. Receptors originate from a human donor in a cohort sampled during active COVID-19. Each CDR3 is given with its conserved first and last residue. The D gene is left open where the match is weak. Not every row has a clone size; where given, it reads once, few, many or a size class.

V	size	D	J	CDR3	DNA
TRBV6-5	.	TRBD1	TRBJ2-7	CASSMDRVEREQYF	TGTGCCAGCAGCATGGACAGGGTCGAACGCGAGCAGTACTTC
TRBV6-2/TRBV6-3	.	TRBD1	TRBJ1-1	CASSYGQGNTEAFF	TGTGCCAGCAGTTACGGACAGGGAAACACTGAAGCTTTCTTT
TRBV29-1	.	.	TRBJ1-2	CSVGKGGLGYTF	TGCAGCGTCGGGAAGGGCGGCCTAGGCTACACCTTC
TRBV12-3/TRBV12-4	.	TRBD1	TRBJ2-7	CASSPGQGYEQYF	TGTGCCAGCAGTCCGGGACAGGGATACGAGCAGTACTTC
TRBV30	.	.	TRBJ1-1	CAWSVGMGGSEAFF	TGTGCCTGGAGTGTGGGTATGGGGGGGTCGGAAGCTTTCTTT
TRBV7-8	.	TRBD2	TRBJ2-7	CASSLLAGGAYEQYF	TGTGCCAGCAGCTTACTAGCGGGGGGCGCGTACGAGCAGTACTTC
TRBV7-2	few	.	TRBJ1-2	CASRTGYGYTF	TGTGCCAGCAGAACAGGGTATGGCTACACCTTC
TRBV6-1	few	.	TRBJ1-5	CASSESGNDQPQHF	TGTGCCAGCAGTGAGTCGGGGAACGATCAGCCCCAGCATTTT
TRBV3-1/TRBV3-2	.	.	TRBJ1-1	CASRGGAEAFF	TGTGCCAGCCGGGGGGGCGCTGAAGCTTTCTTT
TRBV28	.	.	TRBJ1-1	CASRTTMNTEAFF	TGTGCCAGCAGAACAACCATGAACACTGAAGCTTTCTTT
TRBV19	.	.	TRBJ2-3	CASSEPQRGTDTQYF	TGTGCCAGTAGTGAACCCCAACGCGGGACAGATACGCAGTATTTT
TRBV6-6	.	TRBD1	TRBJ1-4	CASRPADRSNEKLFF	TGTGCCAGCAGACCCGCGGACAGGAGTAATGAAAAACTGTTTTTT
TRBV4-1	.	.	TRBJ2-7	CASSQVSGRSSYEQYF	TGCGCCAGCAGCCAAGTATCCGGGAGAAGCTCCTACGAGCAGTACTTC
TRBV15	.	TRBD1	TRBJ1-5	CATTQDRLSNQPQHF	TGTGCCACCACCCAGGACAGGTTAAGCAATCAGCCCCAGCATTTT
TRBV9	.	.	TRBJ2-3	CASSVALARADTQYF	TGTGCCAGCAGCGTAGCGCTAGCAAGGGCAGATACGCAGTATTTT
TRBV2	.	TRBD1	TRBJ1-2	CASRTGAYGYTF	TGTGCCAGCCGGACAGGGGCCTATGGCTACACCTTC
TRBV29-1	.	.	TRBJ1-2	CSVAGNYGYTF	TGCAGCGTCGCCGGGAACTATGGCTACACCTTC
TRBV27	.	TRBD2	TRBJ2-7	CASSEGGAGGGEQYF	TGTGCCAGCAGCGAGGGTGGAGCGGGAGGGGGCGAGCAGTACTTC
TRBV5-4	.	TRBD2	TRBJ2-1	CASRRGGLYEQFF	TGTGCCAGCAGACGCGGGGGGTTGTATGAGCAGTTCTTC
TRBV7-9	once	.	TRBJ2-3	CASSLGSTSDTQYF	TGTGCCAGCAGCTTAGGGTCCACATCGGATACGCAGTATTTT
TRBV24-1	.	TRBD2	TRBJ2-1	CATSAAGGSYNEQFF	TGTGCCACCAGTGCAGCGGGGGGTTCCTACAATGAGCAGTTCTTC
TRBV27	.	.	TRBJ2-5	CASSFGTQETQYF	TGTGCCAGCAGTTTTGGCACACAAGAGACCCAGTACTTC
TRBV7-2	.	.	TRBJ2-5	CASSNHRETQYF	TGTGCCAGCAGCAACCACCGGGAGACCCAGTACTTC
TRBV7-9	.	.	TRBJ2-2	CASSLAGLNTGELFF	TGTGCCAGCAGCTTGGCGGGCCTGAACACCGGGGAGCTGTTTTTT
TRBV9	.	TRBD2	TRBJ2-7	CASSLGTTESRQYF	TGTGCCAGCAGCCTCGGGACTACCGAGAGTCGGCAGTACTTC
TRBV21-1	once	.	TRBJ1-1	CASSTKTGGCWNTEAFF	TGTGCCAGCAGCACTAAGACAGGGGGATGCTGGAACACTGAAGCTTTCTTT
TRBV14	.	.	TRBJ1-1	CASSQEWRLRNTEAFF	TGTGCCAGCAGCCAAGAGTGGAGACTGCGGAACACTGAAGCTTTCTTT
TRBV7-8	.	.	TRBJ2-7	CASSLERGPSYEQYF	TGTGCCAGCAGCTTAGAAAGGGGCCCCTCCTACGAGCAGTACTTC
TRBV6-5	few	TRBD1	TRBJ2-7	CASSSRQGGSYEQYF	TGTGCCAGCAGTTCGCGACAGGGTGGGTCCTACGAGCAGTACTTC
TRBV7-6	once	.	TRBJ2-1	CASSVQNTAYNEQFF	TGTGCCAGCAGCGTACAGAATACAGCATACAATGAGCAGTTCTTC
TRBV28	.	.	TRBJ2-7	CASSFRLTYEQYF	TGTGCCAGCAGTTTCAGACTTACCTACGAGCAGTACTTC
TRBV29-1	.	.	TRBJ1-1	CSVEPRGGNTEAFF	TGCAGCGTTGAACCGCGAGGAGGAAACACTGAAGCTTTCTTT
TRBV29-1	.	TRBD2	TRBJ2-3	CSVSPRGGGTDTQYF	TGCAGCGTTTCACCACGGGGGGGAGGCACAGATACGCAGTATTTT
TRBV14	once	TRBD1	TRBJ1-3	CASSPRQGDTIYF	TGTGCCAGCAGCCCCCGACAGGGAGACACCATATATTTT